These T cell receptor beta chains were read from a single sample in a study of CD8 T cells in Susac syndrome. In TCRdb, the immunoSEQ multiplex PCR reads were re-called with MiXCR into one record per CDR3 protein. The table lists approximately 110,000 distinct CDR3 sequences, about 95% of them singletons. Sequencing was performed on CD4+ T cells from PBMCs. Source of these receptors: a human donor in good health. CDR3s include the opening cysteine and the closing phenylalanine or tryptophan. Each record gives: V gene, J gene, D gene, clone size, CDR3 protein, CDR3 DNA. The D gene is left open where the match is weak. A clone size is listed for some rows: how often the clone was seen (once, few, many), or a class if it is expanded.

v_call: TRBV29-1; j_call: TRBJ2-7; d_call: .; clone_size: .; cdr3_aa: CSVSSPARSYEQYF; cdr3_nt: TGCAGCGTCTCTTCCCCGGCCAGGTCCTACGAGCAGTACTTC
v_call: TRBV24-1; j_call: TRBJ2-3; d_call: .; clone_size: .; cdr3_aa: CATSGGTDTQYF; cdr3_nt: TGTGCCACCAGTGGAGGGACAGATACGCAGTATTTT
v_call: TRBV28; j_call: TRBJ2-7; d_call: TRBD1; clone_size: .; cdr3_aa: CASSSLSDRGHEQYF; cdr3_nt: TGTGCCAGCAGTTCTCTATCGGACAGGGGCCACGAGCAGTACTTC
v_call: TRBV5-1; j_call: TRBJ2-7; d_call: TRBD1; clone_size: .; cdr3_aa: CASSPRDRGGEQYF; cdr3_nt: TGCGCCAGCAGCCCGAGGGACAGGGGAGGCGAGCAGTACTTC
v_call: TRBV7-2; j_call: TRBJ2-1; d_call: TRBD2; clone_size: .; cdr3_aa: CASSSGLAMGNEQFF; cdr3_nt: TGTGCCAGCAGCTCAGGACTAGCAATGGGCAATGAGCAGTTCTTC
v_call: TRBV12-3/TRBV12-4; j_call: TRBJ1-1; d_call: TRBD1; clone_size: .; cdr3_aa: CASSDRGSNTEAFF; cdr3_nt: TGTGCCAGCAGTGACAGGGGCTCGAACACTGAAGCTTTCTTT
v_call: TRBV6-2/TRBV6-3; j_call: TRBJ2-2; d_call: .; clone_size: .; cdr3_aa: CASRDWDSSTGELFF; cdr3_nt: TGTGCCAGCAGAGACTGGGACTCTTCCACCGGGGAGCTGTTTTTT
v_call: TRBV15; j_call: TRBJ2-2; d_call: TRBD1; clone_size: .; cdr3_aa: CATSRNRGQGGELFF; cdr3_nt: TGTGCCACCAGCAGGAACAGGGGGCAAGGTGGGGAGCTGTTTTTT
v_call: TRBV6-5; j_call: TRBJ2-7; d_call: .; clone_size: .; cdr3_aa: CASSSQVYEQYF; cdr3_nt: TGTGCCAGCAGTTCACAGGTCTACGAGCAGTACTTC
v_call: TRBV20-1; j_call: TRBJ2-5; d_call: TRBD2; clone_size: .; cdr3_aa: CSAGGTSGYTQYF; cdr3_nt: TGCAGTGCTGGGGGGACTAGCGGCTATACCCAGTACTTC
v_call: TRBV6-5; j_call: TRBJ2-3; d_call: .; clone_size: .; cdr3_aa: CASSYSKVNRRGDTQYF; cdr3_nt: TGTGCCAGCAGTTACTCAAAGGTAAATCGGAGAGGAGATACGCAGTATTTT
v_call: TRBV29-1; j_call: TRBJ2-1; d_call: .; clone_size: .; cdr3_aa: CSVQGPADNEQFF; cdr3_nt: TGCAGCGTTCAGGGGCCAGCCGACAATGAGCAGTTCTTC
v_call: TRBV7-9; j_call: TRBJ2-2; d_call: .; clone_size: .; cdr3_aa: CASSGQMNTGELFF; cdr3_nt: TGTGCCAGCAGCGGGCAGATGAACACCGGGGAGCTGTTTTTT
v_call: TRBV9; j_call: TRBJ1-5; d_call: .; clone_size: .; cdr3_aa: CASSPMGESQPQHF; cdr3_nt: TGTGCCAGCAGCCCGATGGGGGAAAGTCAGCCCCAGCATTTT
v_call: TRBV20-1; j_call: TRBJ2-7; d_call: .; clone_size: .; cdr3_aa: CSASNPLRSVEQYF; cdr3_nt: TGCAGTGCTAGCAATCCCTTGCGATCCGTCGAGCAGTACTTC
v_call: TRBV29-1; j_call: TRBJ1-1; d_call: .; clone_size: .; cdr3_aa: CSVRNERGLTEAFF; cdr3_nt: TGCAGCGTTCGAAACGAGAGGGGCCTGACTGAAGCTTTCTTT
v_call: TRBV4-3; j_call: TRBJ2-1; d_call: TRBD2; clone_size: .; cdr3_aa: CASSKLASSYNEQFF; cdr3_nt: TGCGCCAGCAGCAAACTAGCGAGCTCCTACAATGAGCAGTTCTTC
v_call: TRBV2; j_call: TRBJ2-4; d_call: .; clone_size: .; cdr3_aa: CASSGFRAQAKNIQYF; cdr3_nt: TGTGCCAGCAGCGGATTCCGGGCGCAAGCCAAAAACATTCAGTACTTC
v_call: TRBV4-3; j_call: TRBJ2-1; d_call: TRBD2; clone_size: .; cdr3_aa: CASSQASGGDNEQFF; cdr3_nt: TGCGCCAGCAGCCAAGCTAGCGGAGGGGACAATGAGCAGTTCTTC
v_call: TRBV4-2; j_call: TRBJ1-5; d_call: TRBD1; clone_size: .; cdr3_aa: CASSQDPIYWTGTHQPQHF; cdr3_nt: TGTGCCAGCAGCCAAGACCCGATTTACTGGACAGGGACGCATCAGCCCCAGCATTTT
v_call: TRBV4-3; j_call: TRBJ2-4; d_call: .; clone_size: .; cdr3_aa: CASSQSQGRYIQYF; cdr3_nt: TGCGCCAGCAGCCAAAGTCAGGGAAGGTACATTCAGTACTTC
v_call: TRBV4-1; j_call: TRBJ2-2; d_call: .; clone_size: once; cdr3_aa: CASSQDGRSGELFF; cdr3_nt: TGCGCCAGCAGCCAAGATGGACGGTCCGGGGAGCTGTTTTTT